This T cell receptor (beta chain) originates from a study of T cell changes during pregnancy in multiple sclerosis. The V end lost 5 bases, the J end lost 5 bases, and 15 bases lay between the germline ends. Germline V gene data show CDR1 as MGHRA and CDR2 as YSYEKL. The CDR3 has 14 amino acids. Data came from immunoSEQ multiplex PCR; TCRdb stores just in-frame clones and leaves some out. The sample lists about 58,000 clones; roughly 93% were seen once. Sequencing was performed on CD8+ T cells from peripheral blood mononuclear cells, taken in the second trimester of pregnancy. This TCR was sampled from a female donor with multiple sclerosis, enrolled in a pregnancy study. This sequence joins TRBV4-1 and TRBJ1-1; D is unresolved. The CDR3 reads CASSAGTVVTEAFF. The CDR3 DNA reads as TGCGCCAGCAGCGCTGGTACAGTAGTGACTGAAGCTTTCTTT.